A selection of T cell receptor beta chains follows, all from one sample in a study of T cells in Graves' hyperthyroidism and ophthalmopathy. In TCRdb, the multiplex PCR reads were re-called with MiXCR into one record per CDR3 protein. The sample includes 500,000 to 650,000 distinct CDR3 sequences, 14% of them seen just once. The specimen was blood. The origin of the receptors is a woman aged 40 to 50 with Graves' hyperthyroidism. Each CDR3 is given with its conserved first and last residue. Fields, in order: V gene, J gene, D gene, clone size, CDR3 DNA, CDR3 protein. D genes are given only for firm matches. Expanded clones are given a class, and other clones once, few, many or no size at all.

>TRBV6-1|TRBJ2-2|-|few
TGTGCCAGCAGTGAAGTAGTGGTCTCGAACACCGGGGAGCTGTTTTTT
CASSEVVVSNTGELFF
>TRBV7-2|TRBJ1-5|TRBD1|many
TGTGCCAGCAGCCCGAACGGACAGGGGGGAAATCAGCCCCAGCATTTT
CASSPNGQGGNQPQHF
>TRBV4-1|TRBJ1-2|-|few
TGCGCCAGCAGCCAAGATCGGGGTCCCTATGGCTACACCTTC
CASSQDRGPYGYTF
>TRBV5-5|TRBJ2-1|TRBD2|many
TGTGCCAGCAGCTCCGGGACTAGCACTGAGCAGTTCTTC
CASSSGTSTEQFF
>TRBV7-3|TRBJ2-7|TRBD2|many
TGTGCCAGCAGCTTAATTACTGTCGTTAGCGGGAACTCCTACGAGCAGTACTTC
CASSLITVVSGNSYEQYF
>TRBV7-3|TRBJ1-2|-|few
TGTGCCAGCAGCCCACAACCTGACTATGGCTACACCTTC
CASSPQPDYGYTF
>TRBV12-3/TRBV12-4|TRBJ2-1|-|many
TGTGCCAGCAGTTTACACAGGGTTCTCGATGAGCAGTTCTTC
CASSLHRVLDEQFF
>TRBV7-2|TRBJ2-7|-|-
TGTGCCAGCAGCCGAGACCCCGGGACACCCACCTACGAGCAGTACTTC
CASSRDPGTPTYEQYF
>TRBV27|TRBJ2-7|-|many
TGTGCCAGCAGCCCGGACTTAAGGCCCTACGAGCAGTACTTC
CASSPDLRPYEQYF
>TRBV20-1|TRBJ1-1|-|few
TGCAGTGCTAGAGAGGGGAGCCTGAACACTGAAGCTTTCTTT
CSAREGSLNTEAFF
>TRBV20-1|TRBJ2-7|-|many
TGCAGTGCACAAAAAGGGGAGAATTACGAGCAGTACTTC
CSAQKGENYEQYF
>TRBV10-3|TRBJ2-2|-|-
TGTGCCATCACTGACAAAGCCACCGGGGAGCTGTTTTTT
CAITDKATGELFF
>TRBV12-3/TRBV12-4|TRBJ2-2|TRBD1|many
TGTGCCAGCAGACGGGACAGGGAATCTGACGGGGAGCTGTTTTTT
CASRRDRESDGELFF
>TRBV2|TRBJ1-5|-|many
TGTGCCAGCACCTCGACACGGGGGAGCAATCAGCCCCAGCATTTT
CASTSTRGSNQPQHF
>TRBV27|TRBJ2-7|-|many
TGTGCCAGCAGTTTATTAGGGGGTTCCTACGAGCAGTACTTC
CASSLLGGSYEQYF
>TRBV12-3/TRBV12-4|TRBJ1-5|TRBD1|many
TGTGCCAGCACCCAAGGGACAGCGGGTCAGCCCCAGCATTTT
CASTQGTAGQPQHF
>TRBV10-1|TRBJ2-1|-|many
TGCGCCAGCAGTCACCCTCCAGGACTAAGTTTGGATGAGCAGTTCTTC
CASSHPPGLSLDEQFF
>TRBV20-1|TRBJ2-7|TRBD2|few
TGCAGTGCCCCGGGACTAGCGGTGTACGAGCAGTACTTC
CSAPGLAVYEQYF
>TRBV19|TRBJ2-1|TRBD2|-
TGTGCCAGTAGTGGCGGGAGATTTGAGCAGTTCTTC
CASSGGRFEQFF
>TRBV2|TRBJ2-7|-|many
TGTGCCAGCAGTTACGGGACCTCCAGGGTAACGTCCGAGCAGTACTTC
CASSYGTSRVTSEQYF
>TRBV7-9|TRBJ2-6|-|-
TGTGCCAGCAGCTTAAGTTTTGGGGCCAACGTCCTGACTTTC
CASSLSFGANVLTF
>TRBV29-1|TRBJ2-4|-|many
TGCAGCCCCAAAGGTCGGATTGCCAAAAACATTCAGTACTTC
CSPKGRIAKNIQYF
>TRBV6-1|TRBJ1-1|-|many
TGTGCCAGCACTTTATGGACAGAGAGGAAAGAAGCTTTCTTT
CASTLWTERKEAFF
>TRBV6-1|TRBJ2-2|TRBD2|-
TGTGCCAGCAACGCACTAGCGGGAGGACCGAACACCGGGGAGCTGTTTTTT
CASNALAGGPNTGELFF
>TRBV18|TRBJ2-3|-|many
TGTGCCAGCTCACGGAGGGAGGCAGATACGCAGTATTTT
CASSRREADTQYF
>TRBV12-3/TRBV12-4|TRBJ2-5|-|-
TGTGCCAGCAGTTTAGTGGATAGGGGAGAGACCCAGTACTTC
CASSLVDRGETQYF
>TRBV6-2/TRBV6-3|TRBJ2-1|TRBD2|many
TGTGCCAGCAGTTACCAGACTAGCGGGAGGGACAATGAGCAGTTCTTC
CASSYQTSGRDNEQFF
>TRBV28|TRBJ2-7|TRBD1|many
TGTGCCAGCAGCGTTAACCCCGCAGGGGGCTACGAGCAGTACTTC
CASSVNPAGGYEQYF
>TRBV28|TRBJ1-2|-|-
TGTGCCAGCAGTTCCTCGGGGGTCTATGGCTACACCTTC
CASSSSGVYGYTF
>TRBV11-1|TRBJ2-3|TRBD2|many
TGTGCCAGCAGCGCCGCACTAGCGGAAGTCGATACGCAGTATTTT
CASSAALAEVDTQYF
>TRBV27|TRBJ2-6|-|many
TGTGCCAGCAGTTTTTGGCTTAATAGTGGGGCCAACGTCCTGACTTTC
CASSFWLNSGANVLTF
>TRBV7-3|TRBJ2-1|-|many
TGTGCCAGCAGCTTATCGGGGGACACCTCCTACAATGAGCAGTTCTTC
CASSLSGDTSYNEQFF
>TRBV3-1|TRBJ2-1|TRBD2|many
TGTGCCAGCAGCCGTCGAATGGCTATAGGCGGGAGGGATAATGAGCAGTTCTTC
CASSRRMAIGGRDNEQFF
>TRBV24-1|TRBJ2-7|TRBD1|many
TGTGCCACCAGTGATTCGCCTGGGACAGGCTCCTACGAGCAGTACTTC
CATSDSPGTGSYEQYF
>TRBV28|TRBJ1-2|-|many
TGTGCCAGCAGTTTAGGTCAAGGGGCGGGGGGCTACACCTTC
CASSLGQGAGGYTF
>TRBV9|TRBJ2-3|-|few
TGTGCCAGCAGCGCAATCCGGGATAGCACAGATACGCAGTATTTT
CASSAIRDSTDTQYF
>TRBV19|TRBJ2-1|TRBD2|-
TGTGCCAGTAGTATAGCGGGAGGGCCTTCTGAGCAGTTCTTC
CASSIAGGPSEQFF
>TRBV2|TRBJ2-7|TRBD2|many
TGTGCCAGCATTAACGAAGCGGGGACTGGAGAGCAGTACTTC
CASINEAGTGEQYF
>TRBV3-1|TRBJ2-7|-|many
TGTGCCAGCAGCTTATCGCAAGGGCCCGGGTACGAGCAGTACTTC
CASSLSQGPGYEQYF
>TRBV5-1|TRBJ1-2|TRBD1|-
TGCGCCAGCAGCGCCGGGACAGGGGGCTCGTTGGGTGATGGCTACACCTTC
CASSAGTGGSLGDGYTF
>TRBV20-1|TRBJ1-1|-|many
TGCAGTGCTCCCGCAGGGTCTAACACTGAAGCTTTCTTT
CSAPAGSNTEAFF
>TRBV7-3|TRBJ2-1|-|few
TGTGCCAGCAGCTCCACGATCTACAATGAGCAGTTCTTC
CASSSTIYNEQFF
>TRBV30|TRBJ2-3|TRBD1|few
TGTGCCTGGAAAGGGACAGGGGGACGAGGTACGCAGTATTTT
CAWKGTGGRGTQYF
>TRBV6-1|TRBJ2-3|TRBD1|many
TGTGCCAGCAGTGAACAGGGGGGCACAGATACGCAGTATTTT
CASSEQGGTDTQYF
>TRBV19|TRBJ2-3|TRBD1|few
TGTGCCAGTAGTGGCCCCTCCGGGACAGCTACAGATACGCAGTATTTT
CASSGPSGTATDTQYF
>TRBV11-1|TRBJ2-3|-|-
TGTGCCAGCAATGGACCCTCCACAGATACGCAGTATTTT
CASNGPSTDTQYF
>TRBV25-1|TRBJ2-5|TRBD2|-
TGTGCCAGCAGTGAAGGCGTCGGGGGGGGTGGCAGGGAGACCCAGTACTTC
CASSEGVGGGGRETQYF
>TRBV28|TRBJ1-5|TRBD1|many
TGTGCCAGCCGAAGGGGCGGACAGGGTCCAGGGCAGCCCCAGCATTTT
CASRRGGQGPGQPQHF
>TRBV11-1|TRBJ1-2|-|many
TGTGCCAGCAGCTTCGGAGGGCACTATGGCTACACCTTC
CASSFGGHYGYTF
>TRBV24-1|TRBJ2-5|-|few
TGTGCCACCAGTGATCCCGACCACCAAGAGACCCAGTACTTC
CATSDPDHQETQYF
>TRBV10-3|TRBJ1-4|TRBD1|once
TGTGCCATCAGTCCAGGGGGCCAAACTAATGAAAAACTGTTTTTT
CAISPGGQTNEKLFF
>TRBV30|TRBJ1-5|-|many
TGTGCCTGGAGTGGACTACGGGCGCCCGGCAATCAGCCCCAGCATTTT
CAWSGLRAPGNQPQHF
>TRBV7-8|TRBJ2-7|-|few
TGTGCCAGCAGCCCAGCGCTCGCCCTCCGTTACGAGCAGTACTTC
CASSPALALRYEQYF
>TRBV11-1|TRBJ1-1|TRBD1|many
TGTGCCAGCAGTAATGGACAGGGGCGAACTGAAGCTTTCTTT
CASSNGQGRTEAFF
>TRBV7-2|TRBJ2-1|TRBD2|many
TGTGCCAGCAGCTTATCAAGCGGGAGTAGGAATGAGCAGTTCTTC
CASSLSSGSRNEQFF
>TRBV12-3/TRBV12-4|TRBJ2-1|TRBD1|-
TGTGCCAGCAGTTCATCGGGACAGGGGCTCTTCCCAGACTCCTACAATGAGCAGTTCTTC
CASSSSGQGLFPDSYNEQFF
>TRBV6-1|TRBJ2-5|-|many
TGTGCCAGCAGTGAAGCCGGGGCAGGGAGGTCCCAAGAGACCCAGTACTTC
CASSEAGAGRSQETQYF